The present T cell receptor beta chain was sequenced within a study of cytomegalovirus exposure and HLA in healthy donors. Study-wide results and caveats: Another analysis was done later, and it associated 16,951 TCR beta sequences with HLA alleles at 0.05 false discovery rate. A further, later analysis showed that HLA-associated TCR beta chains (compared with equally common others) were more clonally expanded.

Per germline, CDR1 SEHNR and CDR2 FQNEAQ (reference sequence). V was shortened by 7 bases and J by 8 bases, with 21 bases between the two germline ends. The CDR3 covers 15 residues. 13 Jbeta primers and 60 Vbeta primers were used for the PCR. Only in-frame clones appear in the TCRdb table, and some are missing; sequencing was by immunoSEQ multiplex PCR. The table has about 130,000 clones, 70% to 85% seen once; the top ten hold more than 1.5%. Details on this clone: Its target is unknown.

The origin of this receptor is a boy between 5 and 17 years old in good health and CMV-seronegative. The rearrangement uses TRBV7-9 and TRBJ2-4, with D possibly matching TRBD1 (6 bases). The sample was PBMCs. Here the CDR3 reads CASTESIRGADIQYF. The CDR3 nucleotides are TGTGCCAGCACTGAAAGTATCAGGGGTGCGGACATTCAGTACTTC.